The present T cell receptor (beta chain) was sequenced within a study of blood T cell repertoires in COVID-19. Study in general: Acute and convalescent COVID-19 samples came from the United States, Italy and Spain. From T cells, B-cell-depleted T cells, or PBMCs came the material, which was cDNA or gDNA.

The ends lost 8 bases at V and 4 bases at J; junction bases unmatched: 0. CDR3 size: 12 residues. Germline loops: CDR1 LNHDA, CDR2 SQIVND (reference sequence). In the authors' workflow: Scientists estimated how many nucleated cells there were by amplifying reference gene primers. The table came from immunoSEQ multiplex PCR; TCRdb's copy has only in-frame clones and leaves some out. The V and J calls and clone size were taken over from that table, and D and trimming were inferred from the DNA. The top ten hold approximately 15% of the sample, which has around 170,000 clones, around four fifths seen once.

The chain recombines TRBV19 with TRBJ2-3, with 10 bases matching TRBD2. The sample taken for sequencing was peripheral blood. The receptor was isolated from a man aged 25 to 40 with active or convalescent COVID-19. The CDR3 loop is CASGTSADTQYF. The CDR3 DNA reads TGTGCCAGTGGGACTAGCGCAGATACGCAGTATTTT.